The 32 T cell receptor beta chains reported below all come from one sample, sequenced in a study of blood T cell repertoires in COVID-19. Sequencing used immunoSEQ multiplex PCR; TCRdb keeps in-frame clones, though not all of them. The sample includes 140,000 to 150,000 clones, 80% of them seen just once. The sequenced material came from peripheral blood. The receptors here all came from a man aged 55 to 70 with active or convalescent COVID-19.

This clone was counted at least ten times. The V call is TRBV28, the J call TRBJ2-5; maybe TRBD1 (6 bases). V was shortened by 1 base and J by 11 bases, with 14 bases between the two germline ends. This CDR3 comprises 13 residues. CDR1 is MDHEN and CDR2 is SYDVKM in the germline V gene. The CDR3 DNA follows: TGTGCCAGCAGTTTATTATCCGGGACACCTCAGTACTTC. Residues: CASSLLSGTPQYF.

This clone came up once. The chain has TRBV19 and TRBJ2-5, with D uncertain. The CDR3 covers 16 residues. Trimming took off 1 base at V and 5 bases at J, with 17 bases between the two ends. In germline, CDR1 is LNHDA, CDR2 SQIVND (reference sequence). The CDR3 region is CASSIVPVPLLETQYF. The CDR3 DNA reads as TGTGCCAGTAGTATAGTCCCGGTCCCCCTACTGGAGACCCAGTACTTC. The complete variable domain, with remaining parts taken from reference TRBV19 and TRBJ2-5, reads DGGITQSPKYLFRKEGQNVTLSCEQNLNHDAMYWYRQDPGQGLRLIYYSQIVNDFQKGDIAEGYSVSREKKESFPLTVTSAQKNPTAFYLCASSIVPVPLLETQYFGPGTRLLVL.

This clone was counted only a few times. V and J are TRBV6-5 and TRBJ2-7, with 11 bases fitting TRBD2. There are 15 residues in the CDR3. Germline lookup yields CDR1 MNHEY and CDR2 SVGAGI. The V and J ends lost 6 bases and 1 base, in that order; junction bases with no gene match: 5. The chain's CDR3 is CASSRTSGSSYEQYF. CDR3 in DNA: TGTGCCAGCAGCCGAACTAGCGGGAGTTCCTACGAGCAGTACTTC.

The CDR3 region is CATSRDRRRHEQFF. The CDR3 DNA sequence: TGTGCCACCAGCAGAGATAGGAGGAGGCATGAGCAGTTCTTC. The chain recombines TRBV15 with TRBJ2-1; D is perhaps TRBD2 (5 bases). V was clipped by 0 bases and J by 8 bases, with 11 bases between them. Germline-derived CDR1 and CDR2 are LNHNV and YYDKDF (reference sequence). The CDR3 is 14 amino acids.

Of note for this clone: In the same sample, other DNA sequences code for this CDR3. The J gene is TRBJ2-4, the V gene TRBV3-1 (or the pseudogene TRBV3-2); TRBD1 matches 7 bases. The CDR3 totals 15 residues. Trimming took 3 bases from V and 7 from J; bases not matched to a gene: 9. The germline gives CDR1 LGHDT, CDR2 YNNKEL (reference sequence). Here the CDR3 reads CASSHQRQGGNIQYF. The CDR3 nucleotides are TGTGCCAGCAGCCACCAACGACAGGGTGGGAACATTCAGTACTTC.

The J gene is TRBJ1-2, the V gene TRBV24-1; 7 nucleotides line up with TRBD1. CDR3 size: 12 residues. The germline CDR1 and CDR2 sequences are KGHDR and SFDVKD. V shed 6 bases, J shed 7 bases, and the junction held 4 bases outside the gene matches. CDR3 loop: CATSTGVGGYTF. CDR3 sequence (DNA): TGTGCCACCAGTACAGGGGTAGGTGGCTACACCTTC.

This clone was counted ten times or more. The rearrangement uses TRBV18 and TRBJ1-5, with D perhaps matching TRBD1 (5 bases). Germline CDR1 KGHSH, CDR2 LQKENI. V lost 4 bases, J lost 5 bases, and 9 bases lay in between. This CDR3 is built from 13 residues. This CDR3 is CASSRGSDQPQHF. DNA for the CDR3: TGTGCCAGCTCACGGGGCTCTGATCAGCCCCAGCATTTT.

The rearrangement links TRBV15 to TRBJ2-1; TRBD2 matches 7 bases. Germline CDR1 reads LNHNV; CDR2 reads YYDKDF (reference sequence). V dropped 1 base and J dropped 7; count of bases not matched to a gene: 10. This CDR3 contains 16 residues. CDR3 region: CATSRGTRETWNEQFF. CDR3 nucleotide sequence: TGTGCCACCAGCAGAGGGACTAGGGAAACTTGGAATGAGCAGTTCTTC.

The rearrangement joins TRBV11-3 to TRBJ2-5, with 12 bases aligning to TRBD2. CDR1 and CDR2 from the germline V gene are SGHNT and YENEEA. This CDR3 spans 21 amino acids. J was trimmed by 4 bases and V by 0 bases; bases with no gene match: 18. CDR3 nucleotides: TGTGCCAGCAGCTTAGATTTAAGCAGAGACTTACTAGCGGGAGGACGAGAGACCCAGTACTTC. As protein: CASSLDLSRDLLAGGRETQYF.

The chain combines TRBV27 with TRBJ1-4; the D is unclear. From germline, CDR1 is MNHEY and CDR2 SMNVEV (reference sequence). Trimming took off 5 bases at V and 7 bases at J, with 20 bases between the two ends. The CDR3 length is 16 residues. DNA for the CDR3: TGTGCCAGCAGTCTGCTGCCGGGGTCAGTTCGTGAAAAACTGTTTTTT. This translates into CASSLLPGSVREKLFF.

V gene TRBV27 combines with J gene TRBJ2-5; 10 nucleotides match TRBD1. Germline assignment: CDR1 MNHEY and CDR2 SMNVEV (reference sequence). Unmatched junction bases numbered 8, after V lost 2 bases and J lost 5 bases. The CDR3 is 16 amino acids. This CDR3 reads CASSLQGQGFSETQYF. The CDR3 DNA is TGTGCCAGCAGTTTACAGGGACAGGGGTTTTCGGAGACCCAGTACTTC.

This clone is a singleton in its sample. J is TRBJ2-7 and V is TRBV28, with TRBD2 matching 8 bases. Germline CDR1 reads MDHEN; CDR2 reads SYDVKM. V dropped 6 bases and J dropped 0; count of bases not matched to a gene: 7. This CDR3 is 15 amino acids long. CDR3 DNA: TGTGCCAGCAGGCCCGCGGGGGGAGTCTCCTACGAGCAGTACTTC. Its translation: CASRPAGGVSYEQYF. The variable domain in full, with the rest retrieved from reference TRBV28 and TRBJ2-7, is DVKVTQSSRYLVKRTGEKVFLECVQDMDHENMFWYRQDPGLGLRLIYFSYDVKMKEKGDIPEGYSVSREKKERFSLILESASTNQTSMYLCASRPAGGVSYEQYFGPGTRLTVT.

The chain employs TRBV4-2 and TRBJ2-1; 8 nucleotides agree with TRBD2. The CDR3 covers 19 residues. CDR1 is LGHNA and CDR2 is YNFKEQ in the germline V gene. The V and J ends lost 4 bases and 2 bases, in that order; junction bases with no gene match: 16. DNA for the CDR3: TGTGCCAGCAGCCCGGATCCACCCGGGGGGGGGACTGCCTACAATGAGCAGTTCTTC. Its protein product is CASSPDPPGGGTAYNEQFF.

CDR3 DNA: TGCGCCAGCAGCCAAGTGGTTGGCACAAAGCAGGGGGAGGCTGGCTACACCTTC. It encodes CASSQVVGTKQGEAGYTF. The genes are TRBV4-3 and TRBJ1-2, with 7 positions matching TRBD1. Germline V CDR1 and CDR2: LGHNA, YSLEER. The CDR3 is 18 amino acids. V was clipped by 1 base and J by 7 bases; unmatched bases: 18.

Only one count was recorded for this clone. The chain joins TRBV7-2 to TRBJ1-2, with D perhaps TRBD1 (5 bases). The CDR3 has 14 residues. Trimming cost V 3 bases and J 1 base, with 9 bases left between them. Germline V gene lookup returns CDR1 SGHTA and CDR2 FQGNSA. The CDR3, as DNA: TGTGCCAGCAGCTTGGGGGGGGTTAACTATGGCTACACCTTC. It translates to CASSLGGVNYGYTF.

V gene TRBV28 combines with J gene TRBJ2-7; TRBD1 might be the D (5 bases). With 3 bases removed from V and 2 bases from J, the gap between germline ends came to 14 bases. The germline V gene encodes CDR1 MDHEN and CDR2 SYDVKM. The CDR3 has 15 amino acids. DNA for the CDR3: TGTGCCAGCAGTTTGGGTTCTCGACAGACCTACGAGCAGTACTTC. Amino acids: CASSLGSRQTYEQYF.

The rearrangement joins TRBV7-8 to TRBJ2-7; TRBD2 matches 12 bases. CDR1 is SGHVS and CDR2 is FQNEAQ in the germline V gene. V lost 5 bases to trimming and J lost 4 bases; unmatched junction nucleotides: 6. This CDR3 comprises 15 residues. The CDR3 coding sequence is TGTGCCAGCAGCGCCGGACTAGCGGGACTTTACGAGCAGTACTTC. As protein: CASSAGLAGLYEQYF.

This CDR3 is CASSRDRGWYEQYF. In DNA form, the CDR3 reads TGTGCCAGCTCACGGGACAGGGGGTGGTACGAGCAGTACTTC. J is TRBJ2-7 and V is TRBV18; 11 nucleotides align to TRBD1. The V gene's germline CDR1 is KGHSH and CDR2 LQKENI. The CDR3 spans 14 residues. Germline trimming cut 4 bases from V and 4 bases from J; bases unmatched to any gene: 3.

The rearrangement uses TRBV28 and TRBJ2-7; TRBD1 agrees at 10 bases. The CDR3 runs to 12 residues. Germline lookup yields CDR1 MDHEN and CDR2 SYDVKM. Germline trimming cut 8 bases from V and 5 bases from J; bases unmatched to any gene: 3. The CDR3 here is CASRTGGNEQYF. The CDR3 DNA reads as TGTGCCAGCCGGACAGGGGGAAACGAGCAGTACTTC. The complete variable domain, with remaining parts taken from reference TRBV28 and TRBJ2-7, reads DVKVTQSSRYLVKRTGEKVFLECVQDMDHENMFWYRQDPGLGLRLIYFSYDVKMKEKGDIPEGYSVSREKKERFSLILESASTNQTSMYLCASRTGGNEQYFGPGTRLTVT.

CDR3 in amino acids: CASSPQRVLNTEAFF. The CDR3 region has the DNA TGTGCCAGCAGCCCCCAGCGGGTACTGAACACTGAAGCTTTCTTT. V usage is TRBV9 and J usage is TRBJ1-1; no reliable D call. This CDR3 is 15 amino acids long. V dropped 4 bases and J dropped 0 bases, with 13 bases sitting between them. Germline CDR1 reads SGDLS; CDR2 reads YYNGEE.

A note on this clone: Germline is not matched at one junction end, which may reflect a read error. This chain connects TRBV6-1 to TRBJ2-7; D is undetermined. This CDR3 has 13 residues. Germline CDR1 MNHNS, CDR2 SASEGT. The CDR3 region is CASGEGASYEQYF. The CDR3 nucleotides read TGTGCCAGCGGTGAAGGAGCAAGTTACGAGCAGTACTTC.

This CDR3 is CSADAPGQGRSEAFF. The CDR3 DNA is TGCAGCGCTGACGCCCCGGGACAGGGGAGGTCTGAAGCTTTCTTT. V is TRBV29-1 and J is TRBJ1-1, with 10 bases identical to TRBD1. The V gene end was trimmed by 7 bases and the J gene end by 6 bases; junction bases not matched to a gene: 14. The germline gives CDR1 SQVTM, CDR2 ANQGSEA. The CDR3 loop spans 15 amino acids.

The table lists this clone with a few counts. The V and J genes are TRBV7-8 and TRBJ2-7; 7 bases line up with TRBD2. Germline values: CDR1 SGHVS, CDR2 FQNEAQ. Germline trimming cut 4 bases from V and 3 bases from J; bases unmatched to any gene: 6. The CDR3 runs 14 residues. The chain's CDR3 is CASSSPAGVYEQYF. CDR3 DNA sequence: TGTGCCAGCAGCTCCCCGGCGGGAGTCTACGAGCAGTACTTC.

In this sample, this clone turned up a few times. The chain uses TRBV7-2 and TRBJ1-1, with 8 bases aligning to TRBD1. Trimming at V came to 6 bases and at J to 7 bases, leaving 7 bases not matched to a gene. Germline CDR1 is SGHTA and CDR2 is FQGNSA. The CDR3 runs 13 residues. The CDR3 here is CASSPYGQGEAFF. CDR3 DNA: TGTGCCAGCAGTCCGTACGGACAGGGTGAAGCTTTCTTT.

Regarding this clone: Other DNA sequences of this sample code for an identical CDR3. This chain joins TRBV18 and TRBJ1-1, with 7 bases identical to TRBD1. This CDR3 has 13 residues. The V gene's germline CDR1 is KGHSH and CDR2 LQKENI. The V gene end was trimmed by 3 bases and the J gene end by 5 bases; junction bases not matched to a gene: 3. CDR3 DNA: TGTGCCAGCTCACCCGCAGGGGGGACTGAAGCTTTCTTT. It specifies CASSPAGGTEAFF.

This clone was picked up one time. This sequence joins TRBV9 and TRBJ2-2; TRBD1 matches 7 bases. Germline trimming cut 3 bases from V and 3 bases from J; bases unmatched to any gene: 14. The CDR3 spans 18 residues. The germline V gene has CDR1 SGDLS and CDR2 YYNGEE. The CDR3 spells CASSDPTDRAADTGELFF. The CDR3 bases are TGTGCCAGCAGCGACCCTACTGACAGGGCCGCGGACACCGGGGAGCTGTTTTTT.

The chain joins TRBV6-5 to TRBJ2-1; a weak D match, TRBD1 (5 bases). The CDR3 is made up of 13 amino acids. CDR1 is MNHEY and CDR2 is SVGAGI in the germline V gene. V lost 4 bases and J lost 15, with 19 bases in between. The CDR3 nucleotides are TGTGCCAGCAGTTTTTTTTTCGGACAAGGCGGGTTCTTC. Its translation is CASSFFFGQGGFF.

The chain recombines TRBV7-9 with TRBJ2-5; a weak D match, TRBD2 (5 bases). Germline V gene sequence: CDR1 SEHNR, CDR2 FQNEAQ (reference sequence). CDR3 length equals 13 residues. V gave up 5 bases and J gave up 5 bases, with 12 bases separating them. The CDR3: CASSPRTGETQYF. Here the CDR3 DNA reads TGTGCCAGCAGCCCCAGGACTGGTGAGACCCAGTACTTC.

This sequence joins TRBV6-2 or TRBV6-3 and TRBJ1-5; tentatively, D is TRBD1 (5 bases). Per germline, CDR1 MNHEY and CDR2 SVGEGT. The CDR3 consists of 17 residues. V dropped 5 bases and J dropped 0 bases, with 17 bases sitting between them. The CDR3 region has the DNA TGTGCCAGCAGTATGGCGGGACGGCTTAATAGCAATCAGCCCCAGCATTTT. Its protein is CASSMAGRLNSNQPQHF.

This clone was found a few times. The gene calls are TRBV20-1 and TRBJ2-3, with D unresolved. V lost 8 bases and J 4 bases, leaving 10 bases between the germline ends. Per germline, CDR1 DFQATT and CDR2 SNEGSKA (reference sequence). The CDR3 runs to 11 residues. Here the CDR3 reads CSPSFPDTQYF. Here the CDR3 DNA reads TGCAGTCCGAGTTTCCCAGATACGCAGTATTTT.

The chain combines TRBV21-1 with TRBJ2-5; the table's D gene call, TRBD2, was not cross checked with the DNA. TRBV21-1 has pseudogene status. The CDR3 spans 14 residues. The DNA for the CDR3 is TGTGCCAGCAGCAACTCCGGGGTAAAAGAGACCCAGTACTTC. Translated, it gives CASSNSGVKETQYF.

The CDR3 loop is CASSGSGGASGNTIYF. As DNA, the CDR3 is TGCGCCAGCAGCGGGTCAGGGGGAGCCTCTGGAAACACCATATATTTT. The J gene is TRBJ1-3, the V gene TRBV5-1; 7 positions agree with TRBD1. From germline, CDR1 is SGHRS and CDR2 YFSETQ. Trimming took 4 bases from V and 0 from J; bases not matched to a gene: 7. The CDR3 is 16 residues long.